Shown below are 22 T cell receptor beta chains from a single sample sequenced in a study of T cell repertoires in aging, cancer and after chemotherapy. The template was genomic DNA from peripheral blood, not RNA. Rearranged V-D-J TRB sequences were amplified with a mixed TRB-A/B primer pool. TCRdb re-called the multiplex PCR reads with MiXCR, one entry per CDR3 protein. The data hold around 3,000 distinct CDR3 sequences, with about 20% observed a single time. The sample comprised blood. These receptors were obtained from a human donor with a blood cancer.

The chain recombines TRBV9 with TRBJ2-3; the D is unclear. The V gene's germline CDR1 is SGDLS and CDR2 YYNGEE. V gave up 4 bases and J gave up 0 bases, with 12 bases separating them. The CDR3 runs 15 residues. The CDR3, as DNA: TGTGCCAGCAGCTTTCGGACGGATAGCACAGATACGCAGTATTTT. It codes for CASSFRTDSTDTQYF.

This clonotype is medium-sized (0.01 to 0.1%). The V gene is TRBV30, the J gene TRBJ2-7; tentative D call: TRBD1 (6 bases). The ends were cut back, 1 base at V and 2 bases at J, with 9 bases in the middle. Germline V gives CDR1 GTSNPN, CDR2 SVGIG (reference sequence). The CDR3 covers 13 residues. The DNA of the CDR3 is TGTGCCTGGAGTGAACAGGGACCCTACGAGCAGTACTTC. Protein sequence: CAWSEQGPYEQYF.

This clonotype rates as medium-sized. CDR3 loop: CASSIYRGKGNTEAFF. The CDR3 DNA is TGTGCCAGTAGTATATACAGGGGGAAAGGAAACACTGAAGCTTTCTTT. J is TRBJ1-1 and V is TRBV19, with TRBD1 matching over 8 bases. Trimming took 2 bases from V and 2 from J; bases not matched to a gene: 7. The germline gives CDR1 LNHDA, CDR2 SQIVND (reference sequence). The CDR3 has 16 amino acids.

By share, this clonotype counts as medium-sized. The chain employs TRBV6-5 and TRBJ2-7; D is perhaps TRBD2 (6 bases). V was clipped by 5 bases and J by 5 bases, with 13 bases between them. CDR3 length: 13 residues. Germline CDR1 MNHEY, CDR2 SVGAGI. The CDR3 spells CASSTGGLDEQYF. Here the CDR3 DNA reads TGTGCCAGCAGTACTGGGGGGTTGGACGAGCAGTACTTC.

By sample fraction, this clonotype is medium-sized. This chain connects TRBV6-5 to TRBJ1-2; no reliable D call. V was shortened by 5 bases and J by 0 bases, with 10 bases between the two germline ends. Germline CDR1 reads MNHEY; CDR2 reads SVGAGI. CDR3 length: 14 residues. CDR3: CASSSVGTNYGYTF. The CDR3 nucleotides read TGTGCCAGCAGTAGTGTGGGGACTAACTATGGCTACACCTTC.

This clonotype is medium-sized by share. This sequence joins TRBV29-1 and TRBJ1-3; D remains unclear. Germline CDR1 is SQVTM and CDR2 is ANQGSEA. The V and J ends lost 6 bases and 0 bases respectively, with 12 bases between them. This CDR3 is 14 amino acids long. DNA for the CDR3: TGCAGCGTAGCTTCCAGGACCTCTGGAAACACCATATATTTT. It yields the protein CSVASRTSGNTIYF.

This clonotype is medium-sized in the sample. The chain has TRBV29-1 and TRBJ1-2; TRBD1 aligns across 7 bases. The germline V gene encodes CDR1 SQVTM and CDR2 ANQGSEA. Losses at the gene ends were 6 bases for V and 2 bases for J; bases not matched to a gene: 6. This CDR3 has 13 amino acids. CDR3 sequence (DNA): TGCAGCGTCTCGACAGGGCAAAACTATGGCTACACCTTC. Amino acid sequence: CSVSTGQNYGYTF.

This clonotype is categorized as large. The chain recombines TRBV19 with TRBJ2-3; 7 positions match TRBD2. The CDR3 sequence is 14 residues long. The trim removed 7 bases at V and 2 bases at J, leaving 6 bases unmatched. Germline V gene sequence: CDR1 LNHDA, CDR2 SQIVND (reference sequence). CDR3: CASNRGESTDTQYF. CDR3 coding DNA: TGTGCCAGTAATCGGGGGGAGTCCACAGATACGCAGTATTTT.

By proportion, this clonotype is medium-sized. The chain is built from TRBV5-3 and TRBJ2-3; 10 positions agree with TRBD1. TRBV5-3 is marked as an open reading frame, function uncertain. The CDR3 is 15 amino acids. The junction had 8 bases not matched to a gene; V was cut back by 4 bases and J by 6 bases. For the CDR3, the DNA is TGTGCCAGAAGCCGAAGACAGGGGGCAGGGGATACGCAGTATTTT. Protein sequence: CARSRRQGAGDTQYF.

The rearrangement links TRBV7-2 to TRBJ1-5; D might be TRBD1 (5 bases). CDR1 and CDR2 (germline): SGHTA, FQGNSA. The CDR3 runs to 15 residues. V dropped 5 bases and J dropped 5 bases, with 16 bases sitting between them. The CDR3 DNA reads as TGTGCCAGCAGCATTTCGGGGGGGGGTCATCAGCCCCAGCATTTT. Amino acids: CASSISGGGHQPQHF.

By share, this clonotype counts as medium-sized. The genes are TRBV6-6 and TRBJ1-6; D is perhaps TRBD1 (6 bases). The CDR3 has 16 residues. In germline, CDR1 is MNHNY, CDR2 SVGAGI (reference sequence). V was shortened by 4 bases and J by 5 bases, with 15 bases between the two germline ends. This CDR3 is CASSLQGISNNSPLHF. CDR3 in DNA: TGTGCCAGCAGTTTACAGGGAATCTCTAATAATTCACCCCTCCACTTT.

This clonotype was seen a handful of times. The chain couples TRBV20-1 to TRBJ2-1, with 9 nucleotides matching TRBD2. The CDR3 runs 16 residues. The V gene end was trimmed by 2 bases and the J gene end by 4 bases; junction bases not matched to a gene: 9. CDR1 is DFQATT, CDR2 SNEGSKA, per germline (reference sequence). The DNA of the CDR3 is TGCAGTGCTAGATCCCCTTTAGCGGGAGCTTACAATGAGCAGTTCTTC. Translation: CSARSPLAGAYNEQFF.

This clonotype is a singleton in its sample. A much larger clone differs from this one at a single base, so this may be a read error. V is TRBV6-2 or TRBV6-3 and J is TRBJ2-7; 9 bases fit TRBD1. The CDR3 runs 15 residues. Germline V CDR1 and CDR2: MNHEY, SVGEGT. The V gene end was trimmed by 5 bases and the J gene end by 4 bases; junction bases not matched to a gene: 9. The CDR3 here is CASSAAGTGYYEQYF. CDR3 sequence (DNA): TGTGCCAGCAGTGCCGCCGGGACAGGGTATTACGAGCAGTACTTC.

V and J are TRBV20-1 and TRBJ2-5, with D possibly TRBD1 on 5 matching bases. Trimming pared 6 bases from V and 0 bases from J, leaving 8 bases between. This CDR3 is built from 12 residues. In germline, CDR1 is DFQATT, CDR2 SNEGSKA (reference sequence). The CDR3 region is CSAYRNQETQYF. The CDR3 region has the DNA TGCAGTGCATACAGGAACCAAGAGACCCAGTACTTC.

This clonotype turned up a few times. The chain recombines TRBV20-1 with TRBJ1-1; no clear D gene. V lost 3 bases and J 4 bases, leaving 18 bases between the germline ends. Per germline, CDR1 DFQATT and CDR2 SNEGSKA (reference sequence). CDR3 size: 15 residues. In nucleotides, the CDR3 is TGCAGTGCTAGGGAAGACGGCAGGCGGGGCACTGAAGCTTTCTTT. It is translated as CSAREDGRRGTEAFF.

Sample share makes this clonotype medium-sized. For the CDR3, the DNA is TGTGCCAGCAGTGAGAGACGGAACTATGGCTACACCTTC. Amino acid sequence: CASSERRNYGYTF. The rearrangement uses TRBV6-1 and TRBJ1-2; no reliable D call. V was cut by 3 bases and J by 2 bases, with 7 bases left in between. Germline values: CDR1 MNHNS, CDR2 SASEGT. There are 13 residues in the CDR3.

This clonotype was picked up a small number of times. The chain is built from TRBV24-1 and TRBJ1-5; 11 bases align to TRBD1. Germline V lookup: CDR1 KGHDR, CDR2 SFDVKD. The trim removed 7 bases at V and 1 base at J, leaving 2 bases unmatched. The CDR3 extends over 15 amino acids. CDR3 sequence (DNA): TGTGCCACCAGGGGACAGGGGGTAAGCAATCAGCCCCAGCATTTT. Protein product: CATRGQGVSNQPQHF.

V gene TRBV27 combines with J gene TRBJ1-5, with D possibly matching TRBD1 (6 bases). The V end lost 10 bases, the J end lost 2 bases, and 33 bases lay between the germline ends. CDR3 length equals 20 residues. In germline, CDR1 is MNHEY, CDR2 SMNVEV (reference sequence). CDR3 bases: TGTGCCACCAGATCCCCCCAGGGGAGGTTAGCGGACCAATGCAATCAGCCCCAGCATTTT. Its translation is CATRSPQGRLADQCNQPQHF.

On this clonotype: A much larger clonotype is one base distant, so this may be a read error. The chain employs TRBV7-2 and TRBJ2-4, with D perhaps matching TRBD1 (8 bases). V lost 5 bases, J lost 13 bases, and 18 bases lay in between. The CDR3 is made up of 13 amino acids. Germline V gene lookup returns CDR1 SGHTA and CDR2 FQGNSA. Here the CDR3 DNA reads TGTGCCAGCAGCAAGGACAGGGACTATGAGCAGTACTTC. Amino acid sequence: CASSKDRDYEQYF.

The V call is TRBV7-9, the J call TRBJ2-5; D gene ambiguous. V was shortened by 10 bases and J by 0 bases, with 9 bases between the two germline ends. This CDR3 spans 12 amino acids. CDR1 is SEHNR and CDR2 is FQNEAQ in the germline V gene (reference sequence). The CDR3 reads CATLGYQETQYF. The CDR3 nucleotides are TGTGCCACCCTCGGGTACCAAGAGACCCAGTACTTC.

This clonotype qualifies as medium-sized (0.01 to 0.1%). The chain has TRBV6-6 and TRBJ1-3; unclear D gene. V was trimmed by 4 bases and J by 4 bases, leaving 14 bases between them. Per germline, CDR1 MNHNY and CDR2 SVGAGI (reference sequence). The CDR3 consists of 15 residues. The CDR3 coding sequence is TGTGCCAGCAGTTGGCAAAGGAGATCGGGAAACACCATATATTTT. Protein: CASSWQRRSGNTIYF.

This clonotype is judged medium-sized. V and J are TRBV5-5 and TRBJ1-4; TRBD1 is a possible D gene (6 bases). CDR1 and CDR2 from the germline V gene are SGHKS and YYEKEE (reference sequence). The CDR3 length is 16 residues. The V and J ends lost 0 bases and 3 bases respectively, with 12 bases between them. In nucleotides, the CDR3 is TGTGCCAGCAGCTTGGCCGTGGGGGCCCCTAATGAAAAACTGTTTTTT. Translating it yields CASSLAVGAPNEKLFF. Variable domain in full (rest from reference TRBV5-5 and TRBJ1-4): DAGVTQSPTHLIKTRGQQVTLRCSPISGHKSVSWYQQVLGQGPQFIFQYYEKEERGRGNFPDRFSARQFPNYSSELNVNALLLGDSALYLCASSLAVGAPNEKLFFGSGTQLSVL.